This record concerns one TCR beta chain sequence. This sample was taken from a study of human T cells and chemical hapten exposure. TCRdb reprocessed the RACE reads with MiXCR, giving one entry per CDR3 protein. The table has 280,000 or so distinct CDR3 sequences, 7.5% to 8% seen once; the top ten hold 0.9% to 1.5%. The CDR3 length is 15 residues. The V end lost 4 bases, the J end lost 1 base, and 13 bases lay between the germline ends. Documented time point: pre-sensitization, week 0. Treatment: therapeutic diphenylcyclopropenone sensitization with weekly scalp DPC. The chain employs TRBV12-3 or TRBV12-4 and TRBJ2-5, with D perhaps TRBD2 (5 bases). Here the sequenced sample was whole blood, taken in connection with sensitization to the hapten diphenylcyclopropenone (DPC). The receptor comes from a young man with alopecia areata. Some clones in this sample may be carry-over from other donors' samples. CDR3 residues: CASSSRRSPQETQYF. DNA of the CDR3: TGTGCCAGCAGTTCCAGGAGGTCGCCCCAAGAGACCCAGTACTTC.